This is a list of T cell receptor beta chains from one sample in a study of shared clonotypes between healthy human individuals. TCRdb's table, derived via immunoSEQ multiplex PCR, lists solely in-frame clones and lacks some. The table lists roughly 1.4 million clones, around 98.5% of them singletons. What was sequenced was naive CD4+ T cells sorted from blood. The source of these receptors is a man younger than 45 in good health. The conserved cysteine and the conserved F or W are not part of the CDR3 here. Each record gives: V gene, D gene, J gene, CDR3 protein. A D gene is named only where the DNA matches it firmly.

TRBV27	NA	TRBJ1-1	ASSLSAVWGMNTEAF
TRBV7-2	NA	TRBJ2-3	ASSPGTRGFPDTQY
TRBV18	TRBD1	TRBJ1-3	ASATGEESGNTIY
TRBV9	NA	TRBJ2-2	ASSPPNTGELF
TRBV15	NA	TRBJ1-4	ATSRLGATNEKLF
TRBV6-5	NA	TRBJ2-7	ASSPMGTYEQY
TRBV10-3	NA	TRBJ2-7	AISEGPFHEQY
TRBV5-4	TRBD2	TRBJ2-5	ASSPTGLAGETQY
TRBV15	TRBD2	TRBJ2-3	ATSFSGRTDTQY
TRBV10-3	NA	TRBJ2-7	AISESSWREQY
TRBV9	NA	TRBJ2-3	ASSVEAGRGADTQY
TRBV5-1	NA	TRBJ2-7	ASSLESLSYEQY
TRBV6-6	TRBD1	TRBJ2-7	ASSYGGQGVEQY
TRBV5-4	TRBD2	TRBJ2-3	ASSSSGLAGRDTQY
TRBV27	NA	TRBJ2-7	ASRRGQAYEQY
TRBV19	TRBD2	TRBJ2-7	ASSIGLAPAYEQY
TRBV21-1	NA	TRBJ2-2	ASQQGFGGELF
TRBV6-5	TRBD2	TRBJ2-7	ASRRATSGSYEQY
TRBV9	TRBD1	TRBJ2-7	ASSAEPGQGMKEQY
TRBV6-6	TRBD1	TRBJ2-3	ASSRTGYETNTQY
TRBV14	NA	TRBJ1-3	ASSRDSGNTIY
TRBV7-2	TRBD2	TRBJ2-2	ASSHLRGAGELF
TRBV18	TRBD1	TRBJ2-1	ASSRDRGPFEQF
TRBV11-2	TRBD2	TRBJ2-1	ASSLRGRTYNEQF
TRBV5-8	NA	TRBJ2-7	ASSINRGGDEQY
TRBV28	NA	TRBJ2-7	ASRGSDYEQY
TRBV5-6	NA	TRBJ1-2	ASRLGGEGNSDYGYT
TRBV9	NA	TRBJ2-3	ASSAGSTDTQY
TRBV30	NA	TRBJ2-7	AWSPGGGEQY